This T cell receptor (beta chain) was captured by sequencing in a study of cytomegalovirus exposure and HLA in healthy donors. Whole-study results and caveats: Most CMV-associated TCR beta chains appeared HLA-restricted in a later analysis.

Per germline, CDR1 SEHNR and CDR2 FQNEAQ (reference sequence). This CDR3 region has 14 residues. Trimming took 11 bases from V and 3 from J; bases not matched to a gene: 11. Participants comprised healthy donors of bone marrow. In regard to this clone: Its specificity is not known.

In the PCR, 60 Vbeta and 13 Jbeta primers were used. Sequencing was performed with immunoSEQ multiplex PCR; in TCRdb, only in-frame clones are kept and a portion is missing. This table has around 140,000 clones, 73% appearing once. The receptor comes from a woman younger than 30 in good health and CMV-seronegative. This rearrangement joins TRBV7-9 to TRBJ2-3, with 7 bases identical to TRBD2. Sequencing used PBMCs. The CDR3 loop reads CAGSGGPLTDTQYF. Written as DNA, the CDR3 is TGTGCCGGCTCGGGAGGACCCCTTACAGATACGCAGTATTTT.